These 5 T cell receptor beta chains originate from one sample sequenced in a study of cytomegalovirus exposure and HLA in healthy donors. The PCR ran on 60 Vbeta and 13 Jbeta primers. The method was immunoSEQ multiplex PCR; TCRdb's version includes in-frame clones alone and lacks a portion of them. The sample consists of around 150,000 clones, 75% of them appearing once. Material: PBMCs. All receptors come from a male donor in good health and CMV-seronegative.

The CDR3 sequence: CASSVDGTTYNEQFF. CDR3 nucleotide sequence: TGTGCCAGCAGCGTAGACGGAACTACCTACAATGAGCAGTTCTTC. V is TRBV9 and J is TRBJ2-1; D unresolved. CDR3 size: 15 residues. Trimming removed 0 bases from V and 2 bases from J, with 9 bases in between. Germline loops: CDR1 SGDLS, CDR2 YYNGEE.

This chain joins TRBV6-6 and TRBJ2-2; tentatively, D is TRBD1 (5 bases). V lost 5 bases and J 1 base, leaving 8 bases between the germline ends. Germline CDR1 is MNHNY and CDR2 is SVGAGI (reference sequence). CDR3 length equals 14 residues. The CDR3, as DNA: TGTGCCAGCAGTCCCCAGGGGAACACCGGGGAGCTGTTTTTT. Translated: CASSPQGNTGELFF.

This chain connects TRBV7-9 to TRBJ1-2; D is perhaps TRBD1 (5 bases). The V end lost 3 bases, the J end lost 4 bases, and 12 bases lay between the germline ends. CDR1 and CDR2 (germline): SEHNR, FQNEAQ (reference sequence). The CDR3 is 14 residues long. The DNA for the CDR3 is TGTGCCAGCAGCTTGGAGGGGCCCGGCTATGGCTACACCTTC. Protein sequence: CASSLEGPGYGYTF.

This clone was seen a single time. V gene TRBV4-1 combines with J gene TRBJ2-7; 7 bases fit TRBD1. Germline assignment: CDR1 MGHRA and CDR2 YSYEKL. The trim removed 3 bases at V and 3 bases at J, leaving 11 bases unmatched. This CDR3 spans 16 amino acids. The CDR3 here is CASSQMFRDRRYEQYF. In DNA form, the CDR3 reads TGCGCCAGCAGCCAGATGTTCCGGGACAGACGCTACGAGCAGTACTTC.

The chain has TRBV5-1 and TRBJ2-7; 11 bases match TRBD2. Germline V gene data show CDR1 as SGHRS and CDR2 as YFSETQ. V trimming: 3 bases; J trimming: 2 bases; junction bases outside the gene matches: 13. The CDR3 is made up of 18 amino acids. The CDR3: CASSSIFTSGSTPYEQYF. CDR3 DNA: TGCGCCAGCAGCTCCATATTTACTAGCGGGAGTACCCCCTACGAGCAGTACTTC.